The clone carrying this T cell receptor beta chain was observed a single time. Its antigen is not known. The CDR3 is 17 amino acids. J lost 5 bases, V lost 3 bases, and 11 bases had no gene match. Germline-derived CDR1 and CDR2 are SGHRS and YFSETQ. The table came from immunoSEQ multiplex PCR; TCRdb's copy has only in-frame clones and leaves some out. The sample shows 85,000 to 100,000 clones, roughly 90% of them seen only once. The sample is drawn from a study of graft-versus-host responses after intestinal transplantation. Study summary: Recipients received multivisceral, liver-intestinal, or isolated intestinal transplants. General study findings and limits: Early after transplant, HvG declines were associated with peak levels of circulating GvH clones. Elevated graft-versus-host to host-versus-graft clonal ratios in allografts were recorded for patients with graft-donor T cell macrochimerism. Recipient marrow showed GvH clones, some seen first in ileum or blood.

The clonotype comes from a human donor who received an intestinal transplant. This specimen was unstimulated CD4+ T cells sorted from spleen or lymph node cells, taken before intestinal transplant. The chain carries TRBV5-1 and TRBJ1-4; 9 nucleotides align to TRBD1. The CDR3 nucleotides are TGCGCCAGCAGCTCCCGAATGGACAGGGGAGACAATGAAAAACTGTTTTTT. Translating gives CASSSRMDRGDNEKLFF. The whole variable domain, remainder taken from reference TRBV5-1 and TRBJ1-4, is KAGVTQTPRYLIKTRGQQVTLSCSPISGHRSVSWYQQTPGQGLQFLFEYFSETQRNKGNFPGRFSGRQFSNSRSEMNVSTLELGDSALYLCASSSRMDRGDNEKLFFGSGTQLSVL.